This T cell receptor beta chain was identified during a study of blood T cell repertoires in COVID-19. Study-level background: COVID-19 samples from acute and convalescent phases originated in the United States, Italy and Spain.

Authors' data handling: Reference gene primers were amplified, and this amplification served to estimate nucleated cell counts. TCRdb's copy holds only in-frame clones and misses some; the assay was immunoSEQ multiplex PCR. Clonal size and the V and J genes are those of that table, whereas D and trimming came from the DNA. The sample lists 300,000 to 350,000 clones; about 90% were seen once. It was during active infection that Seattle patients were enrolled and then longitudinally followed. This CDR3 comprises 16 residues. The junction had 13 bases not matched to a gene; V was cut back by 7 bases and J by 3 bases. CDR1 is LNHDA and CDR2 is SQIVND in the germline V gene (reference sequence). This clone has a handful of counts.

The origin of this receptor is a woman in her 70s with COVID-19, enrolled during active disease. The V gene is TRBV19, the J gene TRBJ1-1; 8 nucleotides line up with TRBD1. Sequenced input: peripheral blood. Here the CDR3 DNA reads TGTGCCAGTATCCTCACAGGGGGTCGCGGAGACACTGAAGCTTTCTTT. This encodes CASILTGGRGDTEAFF.